This T cell receptor beta chain is from a study of blood T cell repertoires in COVID-19. Germline values: CDR1 MNHNS, CDR2 SASEGT. V dropped 2 bases and J dropped 8; count of bases not matched to a gene: 7. CDR3 length equals 15 residues. TCRdb's table, derived via immunoSEQ multiplex PCR, lists solely in-frame clones and lacks some. The top ten clones hold just over 4% of a sample with about 110,000 clones, around 86% of them seen once. The chain is built from TRBV6-1 and TRBJ2-1; TRBD2 matches 9 bases. The TCR originated in a woman between 65 and 79 years old with acute or convalescent COVID-19. Sequenced input: peripheral blood. In DNA form, the CDR3 reads TGTGCCAGCAGTGAAACCAGCGGGAGGTGGGATGAGCAGTTCTTC. This gives the protein CASSETSGRWDEQFF.